This entry is about one T cell receptor (beta chain). The assay was immunoSEQ multiplex PCR, and TCRdb's table has in-frame clones only and misses some. Among 190,000 or so clones listed, around 85% were seen once. This sample was taken from a study of blood T cell repertoires in COVID-19. Overall study context: T cells, B-cell-depleted T cells, or PBMCs supplied cDNA or gDNA.

Trimming cost V 2 bases and J 7 bases; bases outside gene matches: 9. The CDR3 is 15 amino acids. Germline V gives CDR1 LNHDA, CDR2 SQIVND (reference sequence). Material: peripheral blood. V and J are TRBV19 and TRBJ2-7; 9 nucleotides line up with TRBD2. This clonotype was obtained from a man over 45 who had recovered from COVID-19. The CDR3 DNA follows: TGTGCCAGTAGTATAAGGCTAGCGGGATCGGGGGAGCAGTACTTC. It translates to CASSIRLAGSGEQYF.